Following are 11 T cell receptor beta chains from one sample sequenced in a study of cytomegalovirus exposure and HLA in healthy donors. PCR used 60 Vbeta primers and 13 Jbeta primers. Data came from immunoSEQ multiplex PCR; TCRdb stores just in-frame clones and leaves some out. The data hold approximately 120,000 clones, with approximately 74% observed a single time. The sequenced material came from PBMCs. The receptor set was obtained from a man aged 35 to 55 in good health and CMV-seropositive.

This sequence joins TRBV5-1 and TRBJ1-2; perhaps TRBD1 as D (6 bases). The V end lost 3 bases, the J end lost 0 bases, and 9 bases lay between the germline ends. The CDR3 is made up of 14 amino acids. CDR1 and CDR2 (germline): SGHRS, YFSETQ. The CDR3 sequence is CASSWTDPNYGYTF. CDR3 nucleotide sequence: TGCGCCAGCAGCTGGACAGACCCTAACTATGGCTACACCTTC.

V and J are TRBV30 and TRBJ2-5; a weak D match, TRBD2 (5 bases). The CDR3 contains 16 residues. With 0 bases removed from V and 5 bases from J, the gap between germline ends came to 19 bases. Germline-derived CDR1 and CDR2 are GTSNPN and SVGIG (reference sequence). The CDR3 here is CAWSVQRTRRYETQYF. The CDR3 DNA reads as TGTGCCTGGAGTGTACAGAGGACTCGGAGGTACGAGACCCAGTACTTC.

V and J are TRBV30 and TRBJ1-2; 8 bases align to TRBD1. Germline CDR1 and CDR2: GTSNPN and SVGIG (reference sequence). V lost 3 bases, J lost 7 bases, and 10 bases stayed unmatched. This CDR3 spans 14 amino acids. CDR3 DNA sequence: TGTGCCTGGAGGGGCAGGGGGCGCGTGAGTGGCTACACCTTC. Protein product: CAWRGRGRVSGYTF.

This clone occurred a few times. The chain has TRBV12-2 and TRBJ1-3; the table's D call, TRBD1, has no DNA check behind it. TRBV12-2 is a known pseudogene. CDR3 length equals 15 residues. CDR3 sequence: CASRFWGHSGNTIYF. DNA of the CDR3: TGTGCAAGTCGCTTTTGGGGACACTCTGGAAACACCATATATTTT.

This clone was counted a single time. The chain couples TRBV4-1 to TRBJ2-1, with D possibly TRBD2 on 6 matching bases. This CDR3 has 16 amino acids. V was clipped by 1 base and J by 4 bases, with 14 bases between them. CDR1 is MGHRA and CDR2 is YSYEKL in the germline V gene. The CDR3 nucleotides are TGCGCCAGCAGCCAAGGGGTAGCGGATATTTACAATGAGCAGTTCTTC. It is translated as CASSQGVADIYNEQFF.

The V gene is TRBV10-3, the J gene TRBJ1-4, with 9 bases fitting TRBD1. This CDR3 comprises 14 residues. J gave up 6 bases and V 6 bases, and 5 bases lay outside the gene matches. Germline values: CDR1 ENHRY, CDR2 SYGVKD. This chain's CDR3 is CAIRGGQGDEKLFF. The CDR3 nucleotides read TGTGCCATCAGGGGGGGACAGGGAGATGAAAAACTGTTTTTT.

The rearrangement joins TRBV6-6 to TRBJ1-5, with TRBD1 as a possible D gene (5 bases). Germline-derived CDR1 and CDR2 are MNHNY and SVGAGI (reference sequence). The CDR3 runs to 14 residues. V gave up 5 bases and J gave up 3 bases, with 11 bases separating them. In nucleotides, the CDR3 is TGTGCCAGCAGTAGAGACAGCGACAATCAGCCCCAGCATTTT. This codes for CASSRDSDNQPQHF.

The genes are TRBV9 and TRBJ1-5; no firm D call. Germline CDR1 is SGDLS and CDR2 is YYNGEE. This CDR3 is 13 amino acids long. V was shortened by 4 bases and J by 4 bases, with 9 bases between the two germline ends. The CDR3 here is CASSLEINQPQHF. In DNA form, the CDR3 reads TGTGCCAGCAGCCTCGAGATTAATCAGCCCCAGCATTTT.

The V call is TRBV6-6, the J call TRBJ2-7; D perhaps matches TRBD2 (6 bases). V lost 5 bases and J lost 2, with 13 bases in between. This CDR3 is built from 14 residues. Germline CDR1 MNHNY, CDR2 SVGAGI (reference sequence). The CDR3 DNA reads TGTGCCAGCAGTAGGGAGGCCGTAACCTACGAGCAGTACTTC. Protein: CASSREAVTYEQYF.

The chain combines TRBV27 with TRBJ2-3, with 14 bases lining up with TRBD2. Germline CDR1 MNHEY, CDR2 SMNVEV (reference sequence). V gave up 5 bases and J gave up 3 bases; unmatched junction bases: 16. The CDR3 totals 20 residues. The CDR3 sequence is CASSPRLAGGRRVKTDTQYF. The CDR3 bases are TGTGCCAGCAGTCCAAGACTAGCGGGGGGGCGAAGGGTGAAAACAGATACGCAGTATTTT.

This clone has just a few counts. Other DNA variants within this sample encode the same CDR3. The DNA for the CDR3 is TGTGCCAGCAGTTTGGGCAGGGGTCAGCCCCAGCATTTT. The encoded protein is CASSLGRGQPQHF. The chain is built from TRBV27 and TRBJ1-5, with D tentatively TRBD1 (6 bases). Germline CDR1 MNHEY, CDR2 SMNVEV (reference sequence). V gave up 3 bases and J gave up 6 bases, with 9 bases separating them. The CDR3 runs 13 residues.